What follows are 15 T cell receptor beta chains derived from one specimen sequenced in a study of T cell responses to AZD1222 COVID-19 vaccine. Generated by immunoSEQ multiplex PCR, the TCRdb table keeps only in-frame clones and is missing some. The table has tens of thousands of clones, about 85% seen once; the top ten hold 4.5%. The specimen was peripheral blood, collected 28 days after the second AZD1222 dose. These receptors were obtained from an adult who received the AZD1222 COVID-19 vaccine.

This chain links TRBV7-6 with TRBJ2-7; no definite D call. The length of the CDR3 is 14 residues. V dropped 2 bases and J dropped 2 bases, with 10 bases sitting between them. CDR1 is SGHVS, CDR2 FNYEAQ, per germline. The CDR3 loop reads CASSLYVSTYEQYF. CDR3 nucleotides: TGTGCCAGCAGCTTATATGTGTCGACCTACGAGCAGTACTTC.

This clone has a single count. The V call is TRBV9, the J call TRBJ1-1; a weak D match, TRBD1 (5 bases). Germline lookup yields CDR1 SGDLS and CDR2 YYNGEE. Trimming stripped 4 bases from V and 5 bases from J, with 21 bases between. The CDR3 extends over 16 amino acids. The CDR3 spells CASSPNVGGGETEAFF. The CDR3 bases are TGTGCCAGCAGCCCGAACGTCGGGGGAGGGGAGACTGAAGCTTTCTTT.

The rearrangement joins TRBV5-6 to TRBJ1-3; 7 bases are shared with TRBD1. J was trimmed by 0 bases and V by 3 bases; bases with no gene match: 12. The CDR3 loop spans 18 amino acids. Germline CDR1 reads SGHDT; CDR2 reads YYEEEE. The CDR3: CASSSPRTGIHSGNTIYF. DNA of the CDR3: TGTGCCAGCAGCTCGCCGAGGACAGGCATCCACTCTGGAAACACCATATATTTT.

The chain employs TRBV19 and TRBJ1-5; a weak D match, TRBD1 (5 bases). This CDR3 region has 13 residues. The V gene lost 1 base and the J gene lost 9 bases, with 10 bases spanning the gap. Germline V gives CDR1 LNHDA, CDR2 SQIVND (reference sequence). For the CDR3, the DNA is TGTGCCAGTAGTATAGCAGGGAGTAGGCCCCAGCATTTT. Encoded protein: CASSIAGSRPQHF.

V is TRBV28 and J is TRBJ2-3, with D hard to call. Trimming shortened V by 1 base and J by 3 bases, and 5 bases separated the two germline ends. Germline V CDR1 and CDR2: MDHEN, SYDVKM. The CDR3 is made up of 13 amino acids. CDR3 in amino acids: CASSLSSTDTQYF. CDR3 DNA: TGTGCCAGCAGTTTATCTAGTACAGATACGCAGTATTTT. The variable domain in full, with the rest retrieved from reference TRBV28 and TRBJ2-3, is DVKVTQSSRYLVKRTGEKVFLECVQDMDHENMFWYRQDPGLGLRLIYFSYDVKMKEKGDIPEGYSVSREKKERFSLILESASTNQTSMYLCASSLSSTDTQYFGPGTRLTVL.

This chain uses TRBV28 with TRBJ2-7; TRBD1 agrees at 10 bases. Germline V gene lookup returns CDR1 MDHEN and CDR2 SYDVKM. The CDR3 contains 15 residues. Trimming cost V 5 bases and J 6 bases; bases outside gene matches: 10. This CDR3 is CASSPSDRGALEQYF. The CDR3, as DNA: TGTGCCAGCAGTCCATCGGACAGGGGGGCGCTCGAGCAGTACTTC.

V usage is TRBV5-1 and J usage is TRBJ1-6; 12 nucleotides agree with TRBD1. After removal of 0 bases from V and 1 base from J, the junction contained 5 bases not matched to a gene. The length of the CDR3 is 19 residues. Germline values: CDR1 SGHRS, CDR2 YFSETQ. The CDR3 sequence: CASSLAGTGGLSYNSPLHF. CDR3 sequence (DNA): TGCGCCAGCAGCTTGGCCGGGACAGGGGGCCTATCCTATAATTCACCCCTCCACTTT.

The rearrangement uses TRBV29-1 and TRBJ1-5; D gene uncertain. V was trimmed by 4 bases and J by 1 base, leaving 11 bases between them. The germline V gene encodes CDR1 SQVTM and CDR2 ANQGSEA. The length of the CDR3 is 14 residues. The CDR3 DNA reads TGCAGCGTTGCGGAGGCCCTCAGCAATCAGCCCCAGCATTTT. Translating it yields CSVAEALSNQPQHF.

The rearrangement links TRBV11-2 to TRBJ2-7, with 7 bases fitting TRBD1. V was pared by 6 bases and J by 1 base, with 12 bases of the junction left unmatched. The CDR3 has 16 residues. The germline V gene has CDR1 SGHAT and CDR2 FQNNGV. CDR3 in amino acids: CASSFRTGSWSYEQYF. The CDR3 nucleotides read TGTGCCAGCAGTTTCAGGACAGGCTCCTGGTCCTACGAGCAGTACTTC. Complete variable domain (other parts from reference TRBV11-2 and TRBJ2-7): EAGVAQSPRYKIIEKRQSVAFWCNPISGHATLYWYQQILGQGPKLLIQFQNNGVVDDSQLPKDRFSAERLKGVDSTLKIQPAKLEDSAVYLCASSFRTGSWSYEQYFGPGTRLTVT.

This clone was detected only a few times. The V and J genes are TRBV7-2 and TRBJ1-2, with 10 bases identical to TRBD1. This CDR3 is built from 14 residues. CDR1 SGHTA and CDR2 FQGNSA come from the germline V gene. The V and J ends lost 6 bases and 0 bases, in that order; junction bases with no gene match: 1. DNA of the CDR3: TGTGCCAGCAGGACAGGGGGCGCTAACTATGGCTACACCTTC. Its translation: CASRTGGANYGYTF.

This chain uses TRBV7-2 with TRBJ2-1; 14 nucleotides agree with TRBD2. The CDR3 is 15 residues long. Germline trimming cut 5 bases from V and 10 bases from J; bases unmatched to any gene: 7. CDR1 and CDR2 from the germline V gene are SGHTA and FQGNSA. The DNA for the CDR3 is TGTGCCAGCAGCCCCAGGGGACTAGCGGGGGACGAGCAGTTCTTC. Its protein is CASSPRGLAGDEQFF.

The chain couples TRBV29-1 to TRBJ2-1; D not certain. Germline assignment: CDR1 SQVTM and CDR2 ANQGSEA. V gave up 4 bases and J gave up 8 bases, with 21 bases separating them. The CDR3 runs 15 residues. CDR3 protein: CSVVTTSNGYDEQFF. The CDR3 DNA reads as TGCAGCGTTGTAACCACCTCAAACGGATACGATGAGCAGTTCTTC.

The chain couples TRBV7-6 to TRBJ2-7; maybe TRBD1 (5 bases). CDR3 length: 15 residues. Trimming removed 6 bases from V and 3 bases from J, with 18 bases in between. CDR1 is SGHVS, CDR2 FNYEAQ, per germline. Here the CDR3 reads CASSSNLDRNYEQYF. CDR3 DNA sequence: TGTGCCAGCAGTTCAAATTTAGACAGAAACTACGAGCAGTACTTC.

With respect to this clone: Relative to the germline gene, one junction end is altered; a read error may explain this. This chain links TRBV6-1 with TRBJ1-3, with D perhaps matching TRBD1 (5 bases). The CDR3 loop spans 12 amino acids. CDR1 is MNHNS, CDR2 SASEGT, per germline. The CDR3 sequence: CASGEVGGTIYF. CDR3 bases: TGTGCCAGCGGTGAGGTGGGGGGCACCATATATTTT.

This rearrangement joins TRBV6-1 to TRBJ2-6; D is uncertain. The CDR3 runs 15 residues. The germline V gene has CDR1 MNHNS and CDR2 SASEGT. V was pared by 2 bases and J by 1 base, with 6 bases between. CDR3 bases: TGTGCCAGCAGTGAATTGGGGTCTGGGGCCAACGTCCTGACTTTC. It is translated as CASSELGSGANVLTF.